This is a list of T cell receptor beta chains from one sample in a study of T cells in Graves' hyperthyroidism and ophthalmopathy. From the multiplex PCR reads, TCRdb called clonotypes with MiXCR, one entry per CDR3 protein. The sample has around 350,000 distinct CDR3 sequences; more than 15% are singletons. Sequencing was carried out using blood. Receptors were obtained from a woman aged 18-35 years with Graves' hyperthyroidism that later progressed to Graves' ophthalmopathy. The CDR3 runs from the conserved cysteine through the conserved F or W. Fields, in order: J gene, D gene, clone size, V gene, CDR3 DNA, CDR3 protein. A D gene is named only where the DNA matches it firmly. Size tells how often a clone was seen (once, few, many) or the class of an expanded clone, and some rows leave it out.

j_call: TRBJ2-7
d_call: TRBD1
clone_size: many
v_call: TRBV20-1
cdr3_nt: TGCAGTGCGTCAGGGGGCGTTGGAACCTACGAGCAGTACTTC
cdr3_aa: CSASGGVGTYEQYF

j_call: TRBJ2-1
d_call: TRBD2
clone_size: NA
v_call: TRBV5-1
cdr3_nt: TGCGCCAGCAGCTCCGGAGCGGGAGAGTCCTACAATGAGCAGTTCTTC
cdr3_aa: CASSSGAGESYNEQFF

j_call: TRBJ2-7
d_call: NA
clone_size: many
v_call: TRBV7-2
cdr3_nt: TGTGCCAGCAGTTCTACAGGGTACGACTCCTACGAGCAGTACTTC
cdr3_aa: CASSSTGYDSYEQYF

j_call: TRBJ2-7
d_call: NA
clone_size: many
v_call: TRBV11-2
cdr3_nt: TGTGCCAGCAGCTTAGTGTCGGGTCCCTACGAGCAGTACTTC
cdr3_aa: CASSLVSGPYEQYF

j_call: TRBJ2-1
d_call: TRBD2
clone_size: NA
v_call: TRBV15
cdr3_nt: TGTGCCACCAGCAGAGATAGGAGACTAGCGGGACATGAGCAGTTCTTC
cdr3_aa: CATSRDRRLAGHEQFF

j_call: TRBJ2-7
d_call: NA
clone_size: few
v_call: TRBV29-1
cdr3_nt: TGCAGCGTTGCAAGTAGCTTGGGGACCTACGAGCAGTACTTC
cdr3_aa: CSVASSLGTYEQYF

j_call: TRBJ2-7
d_call: TRBD2
clone_size: many
v_call: TRBV13
cdr3_nt: TGTGCCAGCAGCCCCCCGGAGGCGGGAGGGCCAGAAGAGCAGTACTTC
cdr3_aa: CASSPPEAGGPEEQYF

j_call: TRBJ2-1
d_call: NA
clone_size: many
v_call: TRBV6-1
cdr3_nt: TGTGCCAGCAGTACCGCAGGGGGGGTATCCTACAATGAGCAGTTCTTC
cdr3_aa: CASSTAGGVSYNEQFF

j_call: TRBJ2-3
d_call: TRBD2
clone_size: NA
v_call: TRBV24-1
cdr3_nt: TGTGCCACCAGTGATGGTTTAGCGGGGCTCACAGATACGCAGTATTTT
cdr3_aa: CATSDGLAGLTDTQYF

j_call: TRBJ1-1
d_call: TRBD1
clone_size: few
v_call: TRBV18
cdr3_nt: TGTGCCAGCTTTCGGACAGGGCCGCGAACTGAAGCTTTCTTT
cdr3_aa: CASFRTGPRTEAFF

j_call: TRBJ2-7
d_call: TRBD2
clone_size: NA
v_call: TRBV18
cdr3_nt: TGTGCCAGCTCACCACCGGTAGCGGGAGGTTACGAGCAGTACTTC
cdr3_aa: CASSPPVAGGYEQYF

j_call: TRBJ2-5
d_call: NA
clone_size: many
v_call: TRBV12-3/TRBV12-4
cdr3_nt: TGTGCCAGCAGTTTAGGACCTTTACAGGGTGGAGAGACCCAGTACTTC
cdr3_aa: CASSLGPLQGGETQYF

j_call: TRBJ1-1
d_call: NA
clone_size: many
v_call: TRBV28
cdr3_nt: TGTGCCAGCAGTCATAATGACAACACTGAAGCTTTCTTT
cdr3_aa: CASSHNDNTEAFF

j_call: TRBJ1-5
d_call: TRBD1
clone_size: few
v_call: TRBV19
cdr3_nt: TGTGCCAGTAGTACACAGACAGGGTTAGGGAATCAGCCCCAGCATTTT
cdr3_aa: CASSTQTGLGNQPQHF

j_call: TRBJ2-7
d_call: NA
clone_size: many
v_call: TRBV20-1
cdr3_nt: TGCAGTGCTAGGATCCCAGGGGGGGGTGGCGAGCAGTACTTC
cdr3_aa: CSARIPGGGGEQYF

j_call: TRBJ2-5
d_call: NA
clone_size: NA
v_call: TRBV24-1
cdr3_nt: TGTGCCACCAGTGATGGGACAAGTCCTAGGTACTTC
cdr3_aa: CATSDGTSPRYF

j_call: TRBJ2-6
d_call: NA
clone_size: many
v_call: TRBV11-2
cdr3_nt: TGTGCCAGCAGCTTTTCTCCTGGGGCCAACGTCCTGACTTTC
cdr3_aa: CASSFSPGANVLTF

j_call: TRBJ2-5
d_call: NA
clone_size: few
v_call: TRBV5-1
cdr3_nt: TGCGCCAGCAGCTTGGGGACAAGCCCAGACCTCCAAGAGACCCAGTACTTC
cdr3_aa: CASSLGTSPDLQETQYF

j_call: TRBJ1-2
d_call: NA
clone_size: few
v_call: TRBV9
cdr3_nt: TGTGCCAGCAGCCCCCCCTCGGGAACGGAGAATAACTATGGCTACACCTTC
cdr3_aa: CASSPPSGTENNYGYTF

j_call: TRBJ1-5
d_call: NA
clone_size: many
v_call: TRBV28
cdr3_nt: TGTGCCAGCAGTTTTATAGGGGTTGGCAATCAGCCCCAGCATTTT
cdr3_aa: CASSFIGVGNQPQHF

j_call: TRBJ2-3
d_call: NA
clone_size: many
v_call: TRBV29-1
cdr3_nt: TGCAGCGTTGTGGGCAGAAACACAGATACGCAGTATTTT
cdr3_aa: CSVVGRNTDTQYF

j_call: TRBJ1-4
d_call: NA
clone_size: NA
v_call: TRBV19
cdr3_nt: TGTGCCAGTAGTATTGTCCCTAGAGGGGCGCGGAAGGAAAAACTGTTTTTT
cdr3_aa: CASSIVPRGARKEKLFF

j_call: TRBJ2-7
d_call: NA
clone_size: NA
v_call: TRBV20-1
cdr3_nt: TGCAGTGCTAGAGATCACAGGGAGACCTACGAGCAGTACTTC
cdr3_aa: CSARDHRETYEQYF

j_call: TRBJ2-1
d_call: TRBD2
clone_size: NA
v_call: TRBV5-1
cdr3_nt: TGCGCCAGCAGCTTGGCCTTTAGCGGGAGCACTGAGCAGTTCTTC
cdr3_aa: CASSLAFSGSTEQFF

j_call: TRBJ2-7
d_call: NA
clone_size: many
v_call: TRBV20-1
cdr3_nt: TGCAGTGCTAGAGATCCCAGGGGAGGTGACTACGAGCAGTACTTC
cdr3_aa: CSARDPRGGDYEQYF

j_call: TRBJ2-1
d_call: TRBD2
clone_size: NA
v_call: TRBV10-3
cdr3_nt: TGTGCCATCAGTGAAATAGCGGGCATTTACAATGAGCAGTTCTTC
cdr3_aa: CAISEIAGIYNEQFF

j_call: TRBJ2-5
d_call: TRBD1
clone_size: NA
v_call: TRBV20-1
cdr3_nt: TGCAGTGCTCTTAGACAGGGGGTCCAAGAGACCCAGTACTTC
cdr3_aa: CSALRQGVQETQYF

j_call: TRBJ2-3
d_call: TRBD1
clone_size: NA
v_call: TRBV3-1
cdr3_nt: TGTGCCAGCAGCGAACAGGGGGCTCGGACAGATACGCAGTATTTT
cdr3_aa: CASSEQGARTDTQYF